This TCR beta chain emerged from a study of control samples from healthy donors and cancer patients. TCRdb's copy holds only in-frame clones and misses some; the assay was immunoSEQ multiplex PCR. The sample lists 120,000 or so clones; roughly 92% were seen once. Germline CDR1 and CDR2: SGHVS and FQNEAQ. V gave up 4 bases and J gave up 7 bases, with 17 bases separating them. This CDR3 spans 15 amino acids. The clonotype was recovered from a woman aged 18-30 years in good health. The V gene is TRBV7-8, the J gene TRBJ2-1; D gene ambiguous. Sequenced material: blood. CDR3 region: CASSSYRRDGNEQFF. Here the CDR3 DNA reads TGTGCCAGCAGCTCCTACAGACGTGATGGAAATGAGCAGTTCTTC.